What follows describes a single T cell receptor beta chain. The antigen is undetermined. Several immunoSEQ 96-well plates shared each subset's DNA, each plate a replicate. The protocol was immunoSEQ multiplex PCR, while the TCRdb copy is restricted to in-frame clones and leaves out a portion. The sample includes about 490,000 clones, 76% of them seen just once. The data derive from a study of shared clonotypes between healthy human individuals. Study-level results: Only blood was sampled, and tissue TCR repertoires likely differ from blood ones.

Each sample came from a Caucasian adult donor living in Nashville, Tennessee. About 100 million PBMCs were counted before genomic DNA extraction. V dropped 5 bases and J dropped 9 bases, with 20 bases sitting between them. The CDR3 is 15 residues long. Per germline, CDR1 MNHEY and CDR2 SMNVEV (reference sequence). The origin of this receptor is a middle-aged woman in good health. Some clones in this sample may be carry-over from other donors' samples. Sequencing was performed on PBMCs. The gene calls are TRBV27 and TRBJ1-5, with D uncertain. In DNA form, the CDR3 reads TGTGCCAGCAGTCCGGCCGTTGGGCTTAAGGGGCCCCAGCATTTT. This gives the protein CASSPAVGLKGPQHF.